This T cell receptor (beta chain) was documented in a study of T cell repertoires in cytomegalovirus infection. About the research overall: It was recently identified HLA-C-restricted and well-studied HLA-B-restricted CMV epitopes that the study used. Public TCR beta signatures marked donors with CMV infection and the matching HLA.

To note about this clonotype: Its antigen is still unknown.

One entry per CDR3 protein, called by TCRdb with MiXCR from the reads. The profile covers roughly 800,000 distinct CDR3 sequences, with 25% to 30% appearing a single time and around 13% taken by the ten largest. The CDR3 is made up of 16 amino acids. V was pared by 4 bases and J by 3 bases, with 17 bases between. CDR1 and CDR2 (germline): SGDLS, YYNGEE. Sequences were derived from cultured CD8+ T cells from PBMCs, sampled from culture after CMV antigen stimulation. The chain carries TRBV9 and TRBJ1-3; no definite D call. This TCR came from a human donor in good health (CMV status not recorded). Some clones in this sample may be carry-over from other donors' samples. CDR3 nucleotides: TGTGCCAGCAGCCCCCGGCAGGACTTATTTGGAAACACCATATATTTT. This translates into CASSPRQDLFGNTIYF.